This T cell receptor (beta chain) emerged from a study of blood T cell repertoires in COVID-19. Study background: COVID-19 samples, acute and convalescent, were from the United States, Italy and Spain. T cells, B-cell-depleted T cells, or PBMCs provided the cDNA or gDNA that served as material.

In its sample, this clone was seen a few times. Trimming left V 0 bases short and J 0 bases short, with 6 bases between. The germline CDR1 and CDR2 sequences are SGHRS and YFSETQ. The CDR3 has 15 residues. Per the original methods: Amplification of reference gene primers provided the estimated nucleated cell counts. The assay was immunoSEQ multiplex PCR, and TCRdb's table has in-frame clones only and misses some. The V and J calls and clone size were taken over from that table, and D and trimming were inferred from the DNA. The sample has hundreds of thousands of clones, over 80% seen once. The sequenced sample was PBMCs or T cells enriched from blood (not recorded which). The genes are TRBV5-1 and TRBJ1-4; no definite D call. The receptor was derived from a woman in her thirties or forties who had recovered from COVID-19. The CDR3: CASSLAVATNEKLFF. The CDR3, as DNA: TGCGCCAGCAGCTTGGCCGTTGCAACTAATGAAAAACTGTTTTTT.